This TCR beta chain was identified in a study of cytotoxic CD8 clonotypes in ibrutinib-treated CLL. For the study at large: After a median of approximately 68 months, roughly 14 patients stayed remitted and around twelve progressed; responses had been partial in some 24 and complete in 2. Once treatment had gone on for a median of around eleven months, range 6 to 36, response samples were drawn. The study recorded mean values of approximately 260,000 productive templates and under 100,000 productive rearrangements per sample.

Findings of the study overall: Clonality was elevated at ibrutinib response and had returned toward baseline at progression.

Sequencing used immunoSEQ multiplex PCR; TCRdb keeps in-frame clones, though not all of them. The data hold over 110,000 clones, with 85% to 95% observed a single time. About this clone: Its antigen is unidentified.

Trimming at V came to 10 bases and at J to 10 bases, leaving 10 bases not matched to a gene. CDR3 size: 12 residues. Germline CDR1 and CDR2: LNHDA and SQIVND (reference sequence). The chain links TRBV19 to TRBJ2-1, with 7 bases aligning to TRBD2. Specimen: PBMCs, collected after 12 months of ibrutinib treatment. The clonotype comes from a human donor with chronic lymphocytic leukemia. CDR3 bases: TGTGCCACCCTCGGGGGGTCGGGCGAGCAGTTCTTC. Its protein is CATLGGSGEQFF.